This section outlines one T cell receptor (beta chain) sequence together with its context. This clone has a single count. It has no known antigen specificity. No much larger clone exists at a distance of one base, and base qualities are not known. Trimming at the junction amounts to 1 base on V and 5 bases on J, and the germline ends lie 15 bases apart. CDR1 and CDR2 (GTSNPN, SVGIG) derive from the germline V gene (reference sequence). The CDR3 sequence holds 15 residues, the cysteine and phenylalanine included. Only CDR3 DNA remains: 45 bases, in frame from the first base. The sample originates from a study of blood T cell repertoires in COVID-19 (TCRdb year 2020). Some background on the complete study: Samples from collaborators originated in the United States, Italy and Spain and spanned both the acute and convalescent phases of COVID-19. Samples were obtained from the ongoing ImmuneRACE study (first 160 participants) and from roughly 1,300 subjects provided by 6 global collaborators. Subjects who had been exposed to COVID-19, were actively infected with it, or had recovered from it provided the deeply sampled blood TCRbeta repertoires that made up the dataset. The material from the prospective study consisted of cDNA or gDNA derived from T cells, B-cell-depleted T cells, or PBMCs. Where available, HLA class I and class II types were obtained from metadata supplied by the sample provider rather than from assay-based typing. Sample metadata almost always included a de-identified subject ID, COVID-19 status, age in years and sex. The repertoires were made available in a free public database intended to serve as a resource for research on the immune response to SARS-CoV-2. General findings and caveats noted by the study authors: The amount of clinical and demographic metadata varied by source and participant and was provided uncurated.

Collaborating institutions collected whole blood in K2EDTA tubes following their own protocols. For TCRbeta analysis, collaborator samples were shipped as frozen whole blood, as isolated PBMCs, or as DNA extracted from either sample type. TCRbeta CDR3 regions were amplified from genomic DNA using the immunoSEQ Assay, a bias-controlled multiplex PCR. The authors processed their data as follows. Nucleated cell counts per sample were estimated from amplification of reference gene primers within the assay. Sequence reads were collapsed and filtered to measure the absolute abundance of every unique TCRbeta CDR3 rearrangement. For each sample, productive Simpson clonality was calculated as the square root of Simpson's diversity index over productive rearrangements. Sourced from immuneACCESS, this table was stored by TCRdb with only in-frame sequences that have V and J called. A share of the clones is absent; for the studies checked, an unresolved V gene accounts for under half, and the remainder has no known explanation. The D gene and trimming were derived from the DNA, and the V and J assignments and clone size from that table. Here the sample has under 200,000 clones; about 86% occur a single time. The ten largest clones take up approximately 14% of the sample.

The specimen was peripheral blood. The rearrangement joined TRBV30 to TRBJ2-1, and perhaps TRBD1 as D gene, on 6 matching bases. The clonotype originates from a man aged 25-40 years with active or convalescent COVID-19. The nucleotides are TGTGCCTGGAGTGCGCGACAGGTTTTACACAATGAGCAGTTCTTC. It codes for CAWSARQVLHNEQFF.